This entry lists 12 T cell receptor beta chains sequenced from one sample in a study of CD8 T cells in Susac syndrome. An amount of RNA that ranged from roughly 0.45 to 1 ug was reverse transcribed with random hexamers. TCRdb ran MiXCR on the immunoSEQ multiplex PCR reads and lists one entry per CDR3 protein. The profile shows about 180,000 distinct CDR3 sequences, roughly 94% of them singletons. Sequenced: CD4+ T cells from PBMCs. These TCRs come from a human donor with Susac syndrome.

The chain combines TRBV12-3 or TRBV12-4 with TRBJ2-1; the match to TRBD2 covers 12 bases. CDR3 size: 15 residues. V was clipped by 6 bases and J by 7 bases; unmatched bases: 7. As DNA, the CDR3 is TGTGCCAGCAGAATTCTAGCGGGGGGGAATAATGAGCAGTTCTTC. Protein sequence: CASRILAGGNNEQFF.

The V and J genes are TRBV20-1 and TRBJ2-5; no definite D call. Trimming removed 6 bases from V and 4 bases from J, with 12 bases in between. The germline CDR1 and CDR2 sequences are DFQATT and SNEGSKA (reference sequence). The CDR3 sequence is 12 residues long. CDR3 residues: CSALSGLETQYF. The CDR3, as DNA: TGCAGTGCGCTGTCCGGGTTAGAGACCCAGTACTTC.

The V and J genes are TRBV3-1 and TRBJ2-5; D may be TRBD2 (5 bases). Germline CDR1 and CDR2: LGHDT and YNNKEL (reference sequence). The V gene lost 3 bases and the J gene lost 1 base, with 9 bases spanning the gap. The CDR3 loop spans 14 amino acids. Written as DNA, the CDR3 is TGTGCCAGCAGCCACCTAGCATCCCAAGAGACCCAGTACTTC. It is translated as CASSHLASQETQYF.

V gene TRBV5-1 combines with J gene TRBJ2-3; D is possibly TRBD2 (7 bases). Germline V gene data show CDR1 as SGHRS and CDR2 as YFSETQ. This CDR3 comprises 15 residues. V lost 1 base to trimming and J lost 4 bases, with 13 bases between them. CDR3 sequence reads: CASSLKGGQADTQYF. For the CDR3, the DNA is TGCGCCAGCAGCTTGAAGGGGGGGCAAGCAGATACGCAGTATTTT.

DNA of the CDR3: TGTGCCTGGACTGGGGCCTTGAACACTGAAGCTTTCTTT. It specifies CAWTGALNTEAFF. The gene calls are TRBV30 and TRBJ1-1; weak D call: TRBD1 (5 bases). The CDR3 contains 13 residues. V lost 4 bases and J 0 bases, leaving 9 bases between the germline ends. The germline CDR1 and CDR2 sequences are GTSNPN and SVGIG (reference sequence).

This chain uses TRBV12-3 or TRBV12-4 with TRBJ2-5; D is unresolved. The CDR3 totals 10 residues. Trimming took 8 bases from V and 2 from J, leaving 3 bases between them. The chain's CDR3 is CASGQETQYF. CDR3 DNA sequence: TGTGCCAGCGGACAAGAGACCCAGTACTTC.

This clonotype was observed a handful of times. This sequence joins TRBV3-1 and TRBJ1-6; D remains ambiguous. The CDR3 is made up of 13 amino acids. The ends were cut back, 0 bases at V and 10 bases at J, with 7 bases in the middle. Germline V gene lookup returns CDR1 LGHDT and CDR2 YNNKEL (reference sequence). The CDR3 DNA reads TGTGCCAGCAGCCAAGATCTTGGGTCACCCCTCCACTTT. Amino acids: CASSQDLGSPLHF. Variable domain in full (rest from reference TRBV3-1 and TRBJ1-6): DTAVSQTPKYLVTQMGNDKSIKCEQNLGHDTMYWYKQDSKKFLKIMFSYNNKELIINETVPNRFSPKSPDKAHLNLHINSLELGDSAVYFCASSQDLGSPLHFGNGTRLTVT.

The CDR3 DNA follows: TGTGCCAGCAGCGCCCGCGGGGACCTGAACACCGGGGAGCTGTTTTTT. This sequence encodes CASSARGDLNTGELFF. The gene calls are TRBV9 and TRBJ2-2; possibly TRBD2 for D (6 bases). Germline loops: CDR1 SGDLS, CDR2 YYNGEE. CDR3 length: 16 residues. The V end was cut by 3 bases, the J end by 1 base, with 13 bases between.

The rearrangement links TRBV27 to TRBJ1-5; D unresolved. The CDR3 totals 14 residues. Germline V lookup: CDR1 MNHEY, CDR2 SMNVEV (reference sequence). V was trimmed by 4 bases and J by 3 bases, leaving 10 bases between them. Here the CDR3 reads CASSSGRNNQPQHF. In DNA, the CDR3 is TGTGCCAGCAGTTCTGGCCGAAACAATCAGCCCCAGCATTTT.

The rearrangement links TRBV6-2 or TRBV6-3 to TRBJ1-1; tentative D call: TRBD1 (5 bases). The CDR3 has 12 amino acids. Looked up from germline, CDR1 is MNHEY and CDR2 is SVGEGT. V was trimmed by 8 bases and J by 6 bases, leaving 13 bases between them. The CDR3 sequence: CASGEQTAEAFF. CDR3 bases: TGTGCCAGCGGTGAACAGACAGCTGAAGCTTTCTTT.

This clonotype was observed once. DNA for the CDR3: TGTGCCAGCAGCTTAGGTTGGCGGGGCATGGAGTTCTTC. Protein: CASSLGWRGMEFF. This chain links TRBV11-2 with TRBJ2-1; possible D gene TRBD2, 6 bases. Per the germline V gene, CDR1 is SGHAT and CDR2 is FQNNGV. The CDR3 has 13 amino acids. Trimming cost V 1 base and J 14 bases, with 15 bases left between them.

This chain links TRBV3-1 with TRBJ2-2; TRBD1 matches at 12 bases. J was trimmed by 6 bases and V by 4 bases; bases with no gene match: 9. Germline lookup yields CDR1 LGHDT and CDR2 YNNKEL (reference sequence). This CDR3 is built from 17 residues. The CDR3 reads CASSPGTGGVLPGELFF. Here the CDR3 DNA reads TGTGCCAGCAGCCCGGGGACAGGGGGCGTCTTGCCCGGGGAGCTGTTTTTT.